A single sample is the source of the 20 T cell receptor beta chains below, sequenced in a study of technical replicates of blood from several donors. Libraries were prepared by immunoSEQ multiplex PCR; TCRdb keeps only in-frame clonotypes and omits some of them. The sample carries under 100,000 clones, 65% to 90% recorded once. Sequenced sample: PBMCs. The receptors derive from a human donor in good health. Some clones in this sample may be carry-over from other donors' samples.

The chain employs TRBV7-9 and TRBJ1-3, with 8 bases that match TRBD1. V shed 5 bases and J 2 bases; nucleotides not matched to a gene: 8. Germline CDR1 SEHNR, CDR2 FQNEAQ (reference sequence). The CDR3 length is 16 residues. The DNA of the CDR3 is TGTGCCAGCAGCGGGGGACAGGCCGACGCTGGAAACACCATATATTTT. This codes for CASSGGQADAGNTIYF.

The chain links TRBV10-3 to TRBJ2-1; tentative D call: TRBD2 (7 bases). CDR1 is ENHRY and CDR2 is SYGVKD in the germline V gene. V was pared by 0 bases and J by 13 bases, with 16 bases between. This CDR3 comprises 14 residues. CDR3 loop: CAISESGGPTNQFF. The CDR3 DNA reads as TGTGCCATCAGTGAGTCGGGGGGGCCTACGAATCAGTTCTTC.

In this sample, this clone turned up a few times. The chain carries TRBV30 and TRBJ1-1; D possibly corresponds to TRBD1 (5 bases). Germline loops: CDR1 GTSNPN, CDR2 SVGIG (reference sequence). V dropped 4 bases and J dropped 6 bases, with 9 bases sitting between them. This CDR3 region has 11 residues. The CDR3: CAWTQGPEAFF. CDR3 nucleotides: TGTGCCTGGACCCAGGGCCCTGAAGCTTTCTTT.

The DNA for the CDR3 is TGTGCCATCAGTGAGCAGGGTACGAACACTGAAGCTTTCTTT. Translating gives CAISEQGTNTEAFF. The V and J genes are TRBV10-3 and TRBJ1-1; D may be TRBD1 (5 bases). With 2 bases removed from V and 1 base from J, the gap between germline ends came to 8 bases. The CDR3 sequence is 14 residues long. The germline CDR1 and CDR2 sequences are ENHRY and SYGVKD.

The gene calls are TRBV6-6 and TRBJ1-6; 8 bases match TRBD1. The length of the CDR3 is 15 residues. V shed 4 bases, J shed 5 bases, and the junction held 4 bases outside the gene matches. Germline V lookup: CDR1 MNHNY, CDR2 SVGAGI (reference sequence). The CDR3, as DNA: TGTGCCAGCAGTTGGGGACAGGCTGATAATTCACCCCTCCACTTT. Translating it yields CASSWGQADNSPLHF.

The gene calls are TRBV7-8 and TRBJ2-1; tentative D call: TRBD2 (6 bases). Germline V gene data show CDR1 as SGHVS and CDR2 as FQNEAQ. The CDR3 extends over 16 amino acids. Trimming stripped 3 bases from V and 3 bases from J, with 15 bases between. In nucleotides, the CDR3 is TGTGCCAGCAGCTTGCGGCAGCGGGCGGACTACAATGAGCAGTTCTTC. Protein: CASSLRQRADYNEQFF.

The chain has TRBV9 and TRBJ1-6; 9 nucleotides agree with TRBD1. Germline loops: CDR1 SGDLS, CDR2 YYNGEE. Trimming at V came to 3 bases and at J to 0 bases, leaving 7 bases not matched to a gene. This CDR3 has 18 residues. This CDR3 is CASSGRQGEGSYNSPLHF. The CDR3 nucleotides are TGTGCCAGCAGCGGCAGACAGGGGGAAGGCTCCTATAATTCACCCCTCCACTTT.

The chain joins TRBV27 to TRBJ2-5, with TRBD1 identical over 7 bases. The V segment lost 5 bases and the J segment 5 bases; nucleotides outside the gene matches: 11. Germline values: CDR1 MNHEY, CDR2 SMNVEV (reference sequence). The CDR3 runs to 15 residues. CDR3 bases: TGTGCCAGCAGTATGGGGACAGCGAAGGTGGAGACCCAGTACTTC. It encodes CASSMGTAKVETQYF.

The chain links TRBV18 to TRBJ1-3; D unresolved. This CDR3 region has 14 residues. The germline CDR1 and CDR2 sequences are KGHSH and LQKENI. Trimming shortened V by 3 bases and J by 0 bases, and 6 bases separated the two germline ends. CDR3 sequence (DNA): TGTGCCAGCTCACCTGTCAGCTCTGGAAACACCATATATTTT. Its protein product is CASSPVSSGNTIYF.

The rearrangement joins TRBV2 to TRBJ1-6, with TRBD1 identical over 9 bases. The V segment lost 5 bases and the J segment 9 bases; nucleotides outside the gene matches: 8. This CDR3 comprises 15 residues. Per the germline V gene, CDR1 is SNHLY and CDR2 is FYNNEI. CDR3: CASSFRTGESSPLHF. The CDR3 bases are TGTGCCAGCAGTTTTCGGACAGGGGAAAGTTCACCCCTCCACTTT.

The chain carries TRBV7-2 and TRBJ1-1; D is unresolved. Deletions cut 4 bases from V and 9 bases from J, with 15 bases between. CDR1 is SGHTA and CDR2 is FQGNSA in the germline V gene. The CDR3 runs to 13 residues. The CDR3 DNA reads as TGTGCCAGCAGCTCCCCTAGGACTGTGAAAGCTTTCTTT. This codes for CASSSPRTVKAFF.

The chain links TRBV7-9 to TRBJ1-2; D possibly corresponds to TRBD1 (6 bases). The CDR3 totals 15 residues. Trimming removed 5 bases from V and 7 bases from J, with 20 bases in between. Germline V gene lookup returns CDR1 SEHNR and CDR2 FQNEAQ (reference sequence). Written as DNA, the CDR3 is TGTGCCAGCAGCCCATCGCGGGGGCTGGAGGGTGGCTACACCTTC. This sequence encodes CASSPSRGLEGGYTF.

V is TRBV28 and J is TRBJ2-3; TRBD2 agrees at 8 bases. Germline assignment: CDR1 MDHEN and CDR2 SYDVKM. This CDR3 region has 14 residues. V was pared by 7 bases and J by 2 bases, with 5 bases of the junction left unmatched. The CDR3 bases are TGTGCCAGCACCCGCGGGGGGAACACAGATACGCAGTATTTT. Protein product: CASTRGGNTDTQYF.

This clone was found a few times. The gene calls are TRBV6-1 and TRBJ2-7; maybe TRBD1 (6 bases). The CDR3 totals 15 residues. CDR1 and CDR2 from the germline V gene are MNHNS and SASEGT. Between the trimmed V and J ends, which lost 1 base and 2 bases, there was a span of 12 bases. Here the CDR3 reads CASSEEGAGAYEQYF. In DNA, the CDR3 is TGTGCCAGCAGTGAAGAAGGTGCAGGGGCCTACGAGCAGTACTTC.

This clone came up a few times. The V call is TRBV7-2, the J call TRBJ2-1; 9 bases align to TRBD1. Per germline, CDR1 SGHTA and CDR2 FQGNSA. The V gene end was trimmed by 6 bases and the J gene end by 7 bases; junction bases not matched to a gene: 16. This CDR3 is built from 17 residues. CDR3 coding DNA: TGTGCCAGCAGTCTCTACGCCGGGACAGGGAGTTTGAATGAGCAGTTCTTC. It yields the protein CASSLYAGTGSLNEQFF.

V is TRBV6-6 and J is TRBJ1-1, with 8 bases identical to TRBD1. The CDR3 totals 14 residues. Losses at the gene ends were 7 bases for V and 5 bases for J; bases not matched to a gene: 9. Per germline, CDR1 MNHNY and CDR2 SVGAGI (reference sequence). The CDR3: CASTRAGGLTEAFF. CDR3 DNA: TGTGCCAGCACTAGGGCAGGGGGCCTTACTGAAGCTTTCTTT.

This clone was seen only once. The rearrangement uses TRBV7-3 and TRBJ2-2, with 9 bases matching TRBD1. Per germline, CDR1 SGHTA and CDR2 FQGTGA. V was clipped by 6 bases and J by 7 bases; unmatched bases: 12. The CDR3 extends over 16 amino acids. The CDR3 DNA follows: TGTGCCAGCAGTTATCGGACAGGGGAGTTAGGCGGGGAGCTGTTTTTT. The encoded protein is CASSYRTGELGGELFF.

This clone has a single count. The V and J genes are TRBV11-2 and TRBJ1-3; tentatively, D is TRBD1 (6 bases). V was clipped by 5 bases and J by 0 bases, with 14 bases between them. Germline CDR1 reads SGHAT; CDR2 reads FQNNGV. This CDR3 has 16 residues. The CDR3: CASSHAGTTSGNTIYF. The CDR3 DNA follows: TGTGCCAGCAGCCATGCCGGGACAACCTCTGGAAACACCATATATTTT.

This chain joins TRBV7-8 and TRBJ1-4, with 7 bases fitting TRBD1. The ends lost 5 bases at V and 5 bases at J; junction bases unmatched: 8. Per germline, CDR1 SGHVS and CDR2 FQNEAQ. CDR3 length: 15 residues. The CDR3 DNA follows: TGTGCCAGCAGCCCGCCGGGCAGGGGGAATGAAAAACTGTTTTTT. Amino acids: CASSPPGRGNEKLFF. The whole variable domain, filled in from reference TRBV7-8 and TRBJ1-4, reads GAGVSQSPRYKVAKRGQDVALRCDPISGHVSLFWYQQALGQGPEFLTYFQNEAQLDKSGLPSDRFFAERPEGSVSTLKIQRTQQEDSAVYLCASSPPGRGNEKLFFGSGTQLSVL.

CDR3 nucleotide sequence: TGCGCCAGCAGCCACCTTGACAGGGGCCGGGATGGCTACACCTTC. Translated, it gives CASSHLDRGRDGYTF. J is TRBJ1-2 and V is TRBV4-1; 8 positions match TRBD1. J gave up 6 bases and V 3 bases, and 9 bases lay outside the gene matches. In germline, CDR1 is MGHRA, CDR2 YSYEKL. The CDR3 sequence is 15 residues long.